This T cell receptor beta chain comes out of a study of T cells in Graves' hyperthyroidism and ophthalmopathy. As for the study in general: Before any treatment, at initial diagnosis, peripheral blood was collected.

The CDR3 regions of TCR beta were amplified from RNA transcripts. During a first-round RT-PCR of the TCR CDR3, the HTBI primer set was used. A single record per CDR3 protein comes from TCRdb applying MiXCR to the multiplex PCR reads. Of roughly 550,000 distinct CDR3 sequences listed, about 16% are singletons. The table lists this clonotype with a few counts. The receptor comes from a woman aged 25 to 45 with Graves' ophthalmopathy. The specimen sequenced was blood.

The CDR3: CASSPPARETQYF. The CDR3 DNA sequence: TGTGCCAGCAGCCCCCCCGCCCGTGAGACCCAGTACTTC. The genes are TRBV3-1 and TRBJ2-5; no definite D call. Trimming pared 4 bases from V and 5 bases from J, leaving 11 bases between. CDR1 is LGHDT and CDR2 is YNNKEL in the germline V gene (reference sequence). This CDR3 has 13 amino acids.